Presented here are 28 T cell receptor beta chains from one specimen sequenced in a study of OX40 agonist ivuxolimab in advanced cancers. Libraries were prepared by immunoSEQ multiplex PCR; TCRdb keeps only in-frame clonotypes and omits some of them. The sample holds roughly 56,000 clones, 87% seen once. This specimen was CD4+ or CD8+ T cells sorted from blood, taken in a trial of the OX40 agonist ivuxolimab. The source is an adult with an advanced solid tumor such as melanoma, head and neck, liver or kidney cancer.

Only one count was recorded for this clone. The genes are TRBV19 and TRBJ1-1; weak D call: TRBD1 (5 bases). In germline, CDR1 is LNHDA, CDR2 SQIVND (reference sequence). The CDR3 covers 13 residues. V lost 9 bases to trimming and J lost 4 bases, with 15 bases between them. The CDR3 nucleotides read TGTGCCAGCAATGACCTTGGGACCACTGAAGCTTTCTTT. It translates to CASNDLGTTEAFF.

The rearrangement links TRBV13 to TRBJ2-3; perhaps TRBD2 as D (6 bases). Trimming left V 6 bases short and J 0 bases short, with 19 bases between. Germline V gives CDR1 PRHDT, CDR2 FYEKMQ (reference sequence). The CDR3 contains 17 residues. CDR3 protein: CASSRQPPGLSTDTQYF. CDR3 in DNA: TGTGCCAGCAGTCGCCAACCCCCGGGACTTAGCACAGATACGCAGTATTTT.

The chain has TRBV10-3 and TRBJ2-1, with TRBD2 matching 7 bases. Losses at the gene ends were 7 bases for V and 1 base for J; bases not matched to a gene: 7. Germline CDR1 is ENHRY and CDR2 is SYGVKD. The CDR3 consists of 15 residues. CDR3 amino acids: CAIKWSSGSYNEQFF. The DNA for the CDR3 is TGTGCCATCAAATGGAGTAGCGGGTCCTACAATGAGCAGTTCTTC.

The chain employs TRBV15 and TRBJ1-2; no definite D call. V lost 0 bases, J lost 5 bases, and 7 bases lay in between. Germline-derived CDR1 and CDR2 are LNHNV and YYDKDF (reference sequence). This CDR3 has 13 amino acids. The CDR3 here is CATSRDGRYGYTF. The CDR3 nucleotides read TGTGCCACCAGCAGAGATGGAAGATATGGCTACACCTTC.

The V and J genes are TRBV28 and TRBJ1-5; tentative D call: TRBD1 (5 bases). Germline-derived CDR1 and CDR2 are MDHEN and SYDVKM. This CDR3 has 14 residues. V shed 6 bases and J shed 7 bases, with 16 bases lying between them. This chain's CDR3 is CASRPTGGGQPQHF. The CDR3 DNA reads as TGTGCCAGCAGACCTACAGGTGGGGGGCAGCCCCAGCATTTT.

The V call is TRBV27, the J call TRBJ1-1; D is unresolved. V lost 6 bases, J lost 0 bases, and 14 bases lay in between. Looked up from germline, CDR1 is MNHEY and CDR2 is SMNVEV (reference sequence). The CDR3 covers 15 residues. CDR3: CASRAFLAMNTEAFF. CDR3 in DNA: TGTGCCAGCAGGGCCTTCCTAGCGATGAACACTGAAGCTTTCTTT.

By sample fraction, this clone is medium-sized. The chain joins TRBV5-4 to TRBJ2-7; 14 nucleotides line up with TRBD2. The CDR3 is 13 residues long. V lost 5 bases, J lost 12 bases, and 7 bases stayed unmatched. Germline CDR1 SGHNT, CDR2 YYREEE (reference sequence). In nucleotides, the CDR3 is TGTGCCAGCAGGTCGGGACTAGCGGGAGAATGGTACTTC. Amino acids: CASRSGLAGEWYF.

The chain joins TRBV19 to TRBJ2-2; 9 nucleotides line up with TRBD2. The CDR3 is made up of 19 amino acids. Germline CDR1 is LNHDA and CDR2 is SQIVND (reference sequence). V dropped 4 bases and J dropped 5; count of bases not matched to a gene: 17. CDR3 protein: CASSNPWVAGELGTGELFF. In DNA form, the CDR3 reads TGTGCCAGTAGTAACCCGTGGGTAGCGGGAGAGCTAGGAACCGGGGAGCTGTTTTTT.

The chain couples TRBV5-1 to TRBJ1-3; TRBD1 might be the D (5 bases). The CDR3 contains 14 residues. The germline V gene has CDR1 SGHRS and CDR2 YFSETQ. Trimming took 4 bases from V and 1 from J, leaving 9 bases between them. The CDR3 bases are TGCGCCAGCAGCCGTGACAGTTCTGGAAACACCATATATTTT. Its protein is CASSRDSSGNTIYF.

The rearrangement links TRBV27 to TRBJ2-2; perhaps D is TRBD1 or TRBD2 (5 bases each). Germline V CDR1 and CDR2: MNHEY, SMNVEV (reference sequence). CDR3 length: 14 residues. V dropped 2 bases and J dropped 6 bases, with 10 bases sitting between them. CDR3 nucleotides: TGTGCCAGCAGTTTAGGGTTGGGGGCCGGGGAGCTGTTTTTT. This encodes CASSLGLGAGELFF.

This clone was counted only a few times. CDR3 amino acids: CASSITGSGNIQYF. The CDR3 region has the DNA TGTGCCAGCAGTATAACAGGGTCGGGTAACATTCAGTACTTC. The genes are TRBV27 and TRBJ2-4, with D perhaps TRBD1 (6 bases). The length of the CDR3 is 14 residues. CDR1 is MNHEY, CDR2 SMNVEV, per germline (reference sequence). The ends were cut back, 5 bases at V and 7 bases at J, with 15 bases in the middle.

This sequence joins TRBV29-1 and TRBJ2-7; a possible D gene is TRBD2 (5 bases). Germline values: CDR1 SQVTM, CDR2 ANQGSEA. The V and J ends lost 4 bases and 0 bases respectively, with 7 bases between them. The CDR3 totals 12 residues. The CDR3 DNA follows: TGCAGCGTTGCAGCGGTCTCCTACGAGCAGTACTTC. Translating gives CSVAAVSYEQYF.

The chain recombines TRBV28 with TRBJ2-7, with 8 bases aligning to TRBD2. V gave up 4 bases and J gave up 4 bases; unmatched junction bases: 6. This CDR3 comprises 14 residues. The germline CDR1 and CDR2 sequences are MDHEN and SYDVKM. For the CDR3, the DNA is TGTGCCAGCAGTTACAGCGGGGGATTTTACGAGCAGTACTTC. As protein: CASSYSGGFYEQYF.

This clone was observed a few times. This chain links TRBV19 with TRBJ2-1; D possibly corresponds to TRBD2 (5 bases). Per the germline V gene, CDR1 is LNHDA and CDR2 is SQIVND (reference sequence). Trimming took off 6 bases at V and 3 bases at J, with 9 bases between the two ends. The CDR3 has 13 amino acids. The CDR3 sequence: CASRKRFYNEQFF. The CDR3, as DNA: TGTGCCAGTAGGAAGCGGTTCTACAATGAGCAGTTCTTC. Together with reference TRBV19 and TRBJ2-1, the CDR3 gives the full variable domain: DGGITQSPKYLFRKEGQNVTLSCEQNLNHDAMYWYRQDPGQGLRLIYYSQIVNDFQKGDIAEGYSVSREKKESFPLTVTSAQKNPTAFYLCASRKRFYNEQFFGPGTRLTVL.

The CDR3 region is CASSLGTDRGVSGANVLTF. Written as DNA, the CDR3 is TGTGCCAGCAGCTTAGGGACGGACAGGGGGGTCTCTGGGGCCAACGTCCTGACTTTC. The V gene is TRBV11-2, the J gene TRBJ2-6, with 10 bases aligning to TRBD1. After removal of 1 base from V and 0 bases from J, the junction contained 6 bases not matched to a gene. Germline assignment: CDR1 SGHAT and CDR2 FQNNGV. This CDR3 is 19 amino acids long.

This rearrangement joins TRBV6-1 to TRBJ2-1, with D perhaps given as TRBD1 or TRBD2 (5 bases each). Germline V gives CDR1 MNHNS, CDR2 SASEGT. With 8 bases removed from V and 8 bases from J, the gap between germline ends came to 16 bases. This CDR3 is built from 13 residues. The DNA for the CDR3 is TGTGCCAGCGGGGGAACACAACGGCATGAGCAGTTCTTC. Its translation is CASGGTQRHEQFF.

The chain carries TRBV9 and TRBJ2-1; 8 bases agree with TRBD2. The CDR3 is made up of 16 amino acids. The ends lost 3 bases at V and 4 bases at J; junction bases unmatched: 9. Germline CDR1 and CDR2: SGDLS and YYNGEE. In DNA, the CDR3 is TGTGCCAGCAGCGCCACATTAGCGGGAACTTACAATGAGCAGTTCTTC. It translates to CASSATLAGTYNEQFF.

The chain couples TRBV7-9 to TRBJ2-2, with 7 bases that match TRBD2. The trim removed 4 bases at V and 8 bases at J, leaving 10 bases unmatched. The CDR3 loop spans 15 amino acids. Germline V gives CDR1 SEHNR, CDR2 FQNEAQ (reference sequence). The CDR3 DNA is TGTGCCAGCAGCTCTTTGGCTGGACTAGTTGGGGAGCTGTTTTTT. This codes for CASSSLAGLVGELFF.

This sequence joins TRBV20-1 and TRBJ2-7, with 7 bases fitting TRBD1. V was pared by 5 bases and J by 7 bases, with 5 bases of the junction left unmatched. This CDR3 comprises 11 residues. CDR1 is DFQATT, CDR2 SNEGSKA, per germline (reference sequence). CDR3 bases: TGCAGTGCTTGGACAGGCGGGGAGCAGTACTTC. Its protein product is CSAWTGGEQYF.

The chain couples TRBV6-1 to TRBJ2-3, with 9 bases identical to TRBD2. Germline V gene sequence: CDR1 MNHNS, CDR2 SASEGT. The V and J ends lost 3 bases and 2 bases, in that order; junction bases with no gene match: 3. The CDR3 length is 15 residues. The DNA for the CDR3 is TGTGCCAGCAGTGAGTCTAGCGGGATCACAGATACGCAGTATTTT. The encoded protein is CASSESSGITDTQYF.

The chain joins TRBV28 to TRBJ2-7; D is possibly TRBD1 (6 bases). CDR3 length: 14 residues. Trimming took off 6 bases at V and 3 bases at J, with 15 bases between the two ends. Germline assignment: CDR1 MDHEN and CDR2 SYDVKM. CDR3 protein: CASSRTGNDYEQYF. In DNA form, the CDR3 reads TGTGCCAGCAGCCGAACAGGGAATGACTACGAGCAGTACTTC.

This chain connects TRBV7-9 to TRBJ1-3; no firm D call. This CDR3 contains 14 residues. Trimming removed 5 bases from V and 2 bases from J, with 10 bases in between. Germline CDR1 reads SEHNR; CDR2 reads FQNEAQ (reference sequence). CDR3 sequence reads: CASSVTAAGNTIYF. The CDR3, as DNA: TGTGCCAGCAGCGTAACAGCAGCTGGAAACACCATATATTTT.

The genes are TRBV19 and TRBJ1-1; D ambiguous. Germline-derived CDR1 and CDR2 are LNHDA and SQIVND (reference sequence). Trimming removed 10 bases from V and 3 bases from J, with 12 bases in between. The CDR3 spans 12 residues. CDR3 DNA: TGTGCCACCAGGACGGATTACACTGAAGCTTTCTTT. Encoded protein: CATRTDYTEAFF.

The chain couples TRBV7-8 to TRBJ1-6; no reliable D call. This CDR3 has 13 residues. Germline values: CDR1 SGHVS, CDR2 FQNEAQ. Trimming pared 0 bases from V and 7 bases from J, leaving 4 bases between. The CDR3 DNA reads as TGTGCCAGCAGCTTAGCGAGGAATTCACCCCTCCACTTT. Protein sequence: CASSLARNSPLHF.

In DNA, the CDR3 is TGCGCCAGCACCGGGGAACTCGCCACCGGTGAGCAGTTCTTC. This sequence encodes CASTGELATGEQFF. The chain carries TRBV5-1 and TRBJ2-1; D might be TRBD2 (5 bases). CDR1 and CDR2 from the germline V gene are SGHRS and YFSETQ. This CDR3 is 14 amino acids long. The V end was cut by 6 bases, the J end by 9 bases, with 19 bases between.

This rearrangement joins TRBV19 to TRBJ2-5; 14 bases line up with TRBD2. CDR1 is LNHDA and CDR2 is SQIVND in the germline V gene (reference sequence). The CDR3 sequence is 15 residues long. V lost 7 bases, J lost 3 bases, and 4 bases stayed unmatched. CDR3 in DNA: TGTGCCAGTACCACGGGACTAGCGGGAGAAGAGACCCAGTACTTC. Residues: CASTTGLAGEETQYF.

In DNA form, the CDR3 reads TGTGCCAGCAGCTTACGCGGGGGCTCCTACAATGAGCAGTTCTTC. Translated, it gives CASSLRGGSYNEQFF. The chain is built from TRBV7-6 and TRBJ2-1; 7 bases are a match to TRBD2. Germline loops: CDR1 SGHVS, CDR2 FNYEAQ. Trimming removed 2 bases from V and 0 bases from J; junction bases left unmatched: 1. The length of the CDR3 is 15 residues.

The rearrangement uses TRBV7-9 and TRBJ2-3; D unresolved. There are 11 residues in the CDR3. V lost 1 base to trimming and J lost 9 bases, with 5 bases between them. CDR1 and CDR2 from the germline V gene are SEHNR and FQNEAQ (reference sequence). This chain's CDR3 is CASSLETTQYF. In DNA, the CDR3 is TGTGCCAGCAGCTTAGAAACGACGCAGTATTTT.